This TCR beta chain was profiled in a study of identical twins. Findings and limits, study-wide: It was possible that invariant MAIT and iNKT cells partly confounded the zero-insertion analyses. The analysis was cross-sectional rather than longitudinal within donors.

Carrying unique molecular identifiers, the cDNA also gained a universal primer site through template switching. Using its own MiXCR run on the 5' RACE reads, TCRdb lists one record per CDR3 protein. The sample records approximately 220,000 distinct CDR3 sequences, around 8.1% being singletons. The CDR3 has 14 residues. V dropped 6 bases and J dropped 2 bases, with 10 bases sitting between them. Ten or more counts support this clonotype. The antigen is unknown. These data also formed part of another study, on yellow fever vaccine responses in identical twins.

Sequenced sample: memory (CD45RO+) T cells sorted from blood. The V call is TRBV12-3 or TRBV12-4, the J call TRBJ2-2; a weak D match, TRBD2 (6 bases). The receptor was isolated from a young woman in good health. The CDR3, as DNA: TGTGCCAGCAGGATAGGACTAAACACCGGGGAGCTGTTTTTT. Amino acids: CASRIGLNTGELFF.